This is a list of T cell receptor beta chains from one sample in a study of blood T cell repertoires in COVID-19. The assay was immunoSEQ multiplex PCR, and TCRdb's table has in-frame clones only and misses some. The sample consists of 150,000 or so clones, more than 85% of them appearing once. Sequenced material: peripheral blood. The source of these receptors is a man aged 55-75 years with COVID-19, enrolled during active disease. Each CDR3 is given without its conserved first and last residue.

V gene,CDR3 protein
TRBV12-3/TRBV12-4,ASSWASGNTIY
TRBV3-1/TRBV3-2,ASSQSTGRETQY
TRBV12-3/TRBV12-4,ASSPKDRLKTF
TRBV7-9,ASSLVRGWGGNTEAF
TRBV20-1,SASQGGINTEQY
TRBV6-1,ASSEVRRQGGYGYT
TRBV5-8,ASSLINTGELF
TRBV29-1,SVSPILGSYEQY
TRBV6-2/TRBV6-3,ASSYFRARASSGANVLT
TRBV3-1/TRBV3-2,ASSRRTSGGETQY
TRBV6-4,ASRVGGLNTEAF
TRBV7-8,ATSLGQGNIQY
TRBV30,AWSRDSNQPQH
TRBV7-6,ASSLETGSVNSPLH
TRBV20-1,SASGGSQPQH
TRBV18,ASSRGTGGTDTQY
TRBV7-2,ASSNRGQETQY
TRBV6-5,ASGSGPGAF
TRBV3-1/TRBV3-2,ASSPRGLTNTGELF
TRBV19,ASSTLGTGEGFYGYT
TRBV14,ASSYSNEQF
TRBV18,ASSTGTGQHQPQH
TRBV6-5,ASSYSGGGTQETQY
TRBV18,ASSRGTGAEAF
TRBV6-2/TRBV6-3,ASSLTGGGQPQH
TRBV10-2,ASRSGGLFTDTQY
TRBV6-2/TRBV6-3,ASSYLLTGRDEKLF
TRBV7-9,ASNPDPQGEQY
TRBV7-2,ASTEADSYNSPLH
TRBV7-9,ASSPGLAGGLRRDTQY
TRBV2,ASSELADTQY
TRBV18,ASSRTENSGNTIY
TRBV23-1,ASIPREEGIVTFEQY
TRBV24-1,ATSGSPGQSYNEQF
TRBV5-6,ASSRTGGSVLFNQPQH
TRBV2,ASSDSAAGGFDTQY
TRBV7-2,ASSRTGARRDSPLH
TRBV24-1,ATRTSERTDEQF
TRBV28,ASSPSGGRYF
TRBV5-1,ASSSESGANVLT
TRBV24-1,ATSELTSNGETQY
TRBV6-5,ASSFGTDSNQPQH
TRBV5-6,ASSRWTGGTHTQY
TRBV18,ASSPPLDRTNTEAF
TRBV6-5,ASSSRTGGGYGYT
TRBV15,ATSSNKRGSTDTQY
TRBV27,ASSLGRVDTQY
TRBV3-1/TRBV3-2,ASSQPQGANGYT
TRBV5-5,ASSLLAGGGGYT
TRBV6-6,ASSPLGYEQY
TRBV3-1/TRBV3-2,ASSNTLETQY
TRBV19,ATQRTSGTYEQY
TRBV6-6,ASRDTSGGTYEQY
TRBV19,ASSSLDSGNTIY